These 6 T cell receptor beta chains were all obtained from the same sample, sequenced in a study of T cell responses to AZD1222 COVID-19 vaccine. Sequencing used immunoSEQ multiplex PCR; TCRdb keeps in-frame clones, though not all of them. The table includes more than 95,000 clones, approximately 90% detected once. Sequencing was performed on peripheral blood, taken on day 0 of AZD1222 vaccination. Receptor source: an adult in good health.

V and J are TRBV30 and TRBJ2-3; TRBD2 might be the D (5 bases). CDR3 length equals 15 residues. Germline V CDR1 and CDR2: GTSNPN, SVGIG (reference sequence). V was shortened by 2 bases and J by 5 bases, with 17 bases between the two germline ends. The DNA for the CDR3 is TGTGCCTGGAGTATCGGGGTCGCGTTGGGAGATACGCAGTATTTT. Amino acid sequence: CAWSIGVALGDTQYF.

V gene TRBV5-1 combines with J gene TRBJ2-1; TRBD1 agrees at 8 bases. The CDR3 runs 15 residues. Germline V gene data show CDR1 as SGHRS and CDR2 as YFSETQ. The junction had 10 bases not matched to a gene; V was cut back by 3 bases and J by 8 bases. CDR3 DNA sequence: TGCGCCAGCAGCTCCGGACAGGGCGGAGTGGATGAGCAGTTCTTC. Translating gives CASSSGQGGVDEQFF.

This rearrangement joins TRBV3-1 (or the pseudogene TRBV3-2) to TRBJ2-5, with D perhaps matching TRBD1 or TRBD2 (5 bases each). V lost 2 bases and J lost 1, with 20 bases in between. The CDR3 covers 18 residues. From germline, CDR1 is LGHDT and CDR2 YNNKEL (reference sequence). The CDR3 DNA reads TGTGCCAGCAGCCAATTTAGGCGGAAGGGACGGGGCCAAGAGACCCAGTACTTC. Its translation is CASSQFRRKGRGQETQYF.

The chain is built from TRBV7-3 and TRBJ2-1; 9 bases line up with TRBD2. CDR1 and CDR2 from the germline V gene are SGHTA and FQGTGA. The CDR3 is 14 amino acids. V lost 2 bases to trimming and J lost 4 bases; unmatched junction nucleotides: 0. Written as DNA, the CDR3 is TGTGCCAGCAGCTTACTAGCGGGGTACAATGAGCAGTTCTTC. Protein product: CASSLLAGYNEQFF.

This clone has only one observation. The chain has TRBV5-1 and TRBJ1-1; 7 bases fit TRBD1. The ends lost 4 bases at V and 4 bases at J; junction bases unmatched: 10. This CDR3 region has 15 residues. Per the germline V gene, CDR1 is SGHRS and CDR2 is YFSETQ. Here the CDR3 DNA reads TGCGCCAGCAGCGTACAGGGGATCTCGGGCACTGAAGCTTTCTTT. This encodes CASSVQGISGTEAFF.

V usage is TRBV12-3 or TRBV12-4 and J usage is TRBJ1-1, with D maybe TRBD1 (5 bases). Trimming stripped 0 bases from V and 8 bases from J, with 10 bases between. The CDR3 totals 13 residues. DNA for the CDR3: TGTGCCAGCAGTTTAGCTAGCTGGACAGAAGCTTTCTTT. Protein product: CASSLASWTEAFF.